This T cell receptor (beta chain) was recorded in a study of cytomegalovirus exposure and HLA in healthy donors. The repertoire was sequenced with immunoSEQ multiplex PCR; TCRdb's copy has only in-frame clones and lacks some. The profile shows 200,000 to 300,000 clones, about 90% of them singletons. The source is a woman between 25 and 40 years old in good health and CMV-seronegative. The sequencing sample was made of PBMCs.

CDR3 DNA sequence: TGTGCCAGCAGCGTAGCTCTTGGACTAGCGGGTAATGAGCAGTTCTTC. This gives the protein CASSVALGLAGNEQFF. The V and J genes are TRBV9 and TRBJ2-1; 11 bases match TRBD2. The CDR3 length is 16 residues. Germline V gene sequence: CDR1 SGDLS, CDR2 YYNGEE. Unmatched junction bases numbered 6, after V lost 0 bases and J lost 7 bases.